Below, 19 T cell receptor beta chains from the same sample are listed, as sequenced in a study of Ad26.COV2.S vaccination and SARS-CoV-2 variants. This sample's treatment: some 19 received Ad26.COV2.S at low or high dose, single or two shots; five or six received placebo; per-sample allocation not given. At day 63 after the first vaccine or placebo injection, samples were drawn. The repertoire was sequenced with immunoSEQ multiplex PCR; TCRdb's copy has only in-frame clones and lacks some. This table holds about 480,000 clones, around 88% found once. This specimen consisted of peripheral blood, obtained in a trial of Ad26.COV2.S vaccine versus placebo. These receptors all stem from a person aged 18-60 years who received the Ad26.COV2.S COVID-19 vaccine or a placebo.

V is TRBV2 and J is TRBJ1-6; D gene uncertain. This CDR3 has 16 amino acids. CDR1 and CDR2 from the germline V gene are SNHLY and FYNNEI. Trimming took off 2 bases at V and 4 bases at J, with 12 bases between the two ends. CDR3 bases: TGTGCCAGCAGTGAAAGGGAGTTGGGATATAATTCACCCCTCCACTTT. Amino acid sequence: CASSERELGYNSPLHF.

This sequence joins TRBV5-6 and TRBJ2-7, with 10 bases lining up with TRBD1. The V segment lost 0 bases and the J segment 7 bases; nucleotides outside the gene matches: 7. CDR1 and CDR2 (germline): SGHDT, YYEEEE. This CDR3 comprises 15 residues. The CDR3 protein is CASSLAGQGTEEQYF. CDR3 coding DNA: TGTGCCAGCAGCTTGGCGGGACAGGGGACGGAGGAGCAGTACTTC.

As regards this clone: In the same sample, other DNA sequences code for this CDR3. The chain uses TRBV7-9 and TRBJ1-1; no firm D call. V was pared by 1 base and J by 1 base, with 7 bases between. The CDR3 length is 14 residues. The V gene's germline CDR1 is SEHNR and CDR2 FQNEAQ (reference sequence). In DNA, the CDR3 is TGTGCCAGCAGCTTAGTTGCAGGGAACACTGAAGCTTTCTTT. Its protein is CASSLVAGNTEAFF.

This clone appeared a few times. The chain employs TRBV19 and TRBJ1-1, with 9 bases matching TRBD1. There are 14 residues in the CDR3. Germline CDR1 reads LNHDA; CDR2 reads SQIVND (reference sequence). Unmatched junction bases numbered 6, after V lost 7 bases and J lost 3 bases. The CDR3 sequence: CASTTTGGDTEAFF. The CDR3 DNA is TGTGCCAGTACCACGACAGGGGGGGACACTGAAGCTTTCTTT. The variable domain in full, with the rest retrieved from reference TRBV19 and TRBJ1-1, is DGGITQSPKYLFRKEGQNVTLSCEQNLNHDAMYWYRQDPGQGLRLIYYSQIVNDFQKGDIAEGYSVSREKKESFPLTVTSAQKNPTAFYLCASTTTGGDTEAFFGQGTRLTVV.

This sequence joins TRBV5-1 and TRBJ2-1; the match to TRBD2 covers 12 bases. Germline values: CDR1 SGHRS, CDR2 YFSETQ. V lost 4 bases, J lost 7 bases, and 6 bases stayed unmatched. The CDR3 covers 15 residues. The CDR3 sequence is CASSELAGGGNEQFF. CDR3 DNA: TGCGCCAGCAGCGAACTAGCGGGAGGCGGTAATGAGCAGTTCTTC.

This chain joins TRBV27 and TRBJ1-6; no firm D call. The germline V and J ends were trimmed by 3 bases and 4 bases, with 4 bases remaining between them. The germline V gene has CDR1 MNHEY and CDR2 SMNVEV (reference sequence). CDR3 length equals 13 residues. The CDR3 DNA sequence: TGTGCCAGCAGTTTTGGGTATAATTCACCCCTCCACTTT. The encoded protein is CASSFGYNSPLHF.

The chain carries TRBV19 and TRBJ1-3; TRBD1 aligns across 8 bases. The J segment lost 4 bases and the V segment lost 6 bases, leaving 8 bases of the junction unmatched. The CDR3 runs 15 residues. Germline V gene sequence: CDR1 LNHDA, CDR2 SQIVND (reference sequence). CDR3 residues: CASRTTGAAGNTIYF. The CDR3 coding sequence is TGTGCCAGTAGAACGACAGGGGCCGCCGGAAACACCATATATTTT.

V and J are TRBV9 and TRBJ1-3, with TRBD1 as a possible D gene (6 bases). Germline lookup yields CDR1 SGDLS and CDR2 YYNGEE. This CDR3 has 16 amino acids. V dropped 0 bases and J dropped 4 bases, with 14 bases sitting between them. The CDR3 sequence: CASSVAPTGSGNTIYF. The CDR3 DNA sequence: TGTGCCAGCAGCGTAGCCCCAACAGGGTCCGGAAACACCATATATTTT.

The chain carries TRBV28 and TRBJ1-1; 7 bases align to TRBD1. The germline V gene has CDR1 MDHEN and CDR2 SYDVKM. V was clipped by 5 bases and J by 6 bases; unmatched bases: 12. The CDR3 covers 15 residues. CDR3 bases: TGTGCCAGCAGTCCACCAGACAGGGTTGTGGCTGAAGCTTTCTTT. Translation gives CASSPPDRVVAEAFF.

V gene TRBV7-2 combines with J gene TRBJ2-7; 7 bases are a match to TRBD1. J lost 2 bases, V lost 5 bases, and 9 bases had no gene match. The V gene's germline CDR1 is SGHTA and CDR2 FQGNSA. The CDR3 loop spans 15 amino acids. The CDR3 is CASSPTGSSTYEQYF. The CDR3 bases are TGTGCCAGCAGCCCGACAGGGAGTAGCACCTACGAGCAGTACTTC.

This clone was seen more than once but under ten times. The chain is built from TRBV6-2 or TRBV6-3 and TRBJ1-5; D gene uncertain. The CDR3 consists of 13 residues. Germline V gene data show CDR1 as MNHEY and CDR2 as SVGEGT. Trimming cost V 4 bases and J 1 base, with 5 bases left between them. In DNA form, the CDR3 reads TGTGCCAGCAGTTTCTGGAGCAATCAGCCCCAGCATTTT. It yields the protein CASSFWSNQPQHF.

The chain joins TRBV6-5 to TRBJ1-5; D remains unclear. Germline assignment: CDR1 MNHEY and CDR2 SVGAGI. CDR3 length: 14 residues. Trimming pared 6 bases from V and 4 bases from J, leaving 13 bases between. CDR3 sequence: CASRPGNPNQPQHF. In DNA form, the CDR3 reads TGTGCCAGCAGGCCGGGAAACCCAAATCAGCCCCAGCATTTT.

V usage is TRBV28 and J usage is TRBJ2-1; 8 nucleotides align to TRBD1. The J segment lost 6 bases and the V segment lost 6 bases, leaving 22 bases of the junction unmatched. From germline, CDR1 is MDHEN and CDR2 SYDVKM. CDR3 length equals 19 residues. This chain's CDR3 is CASSFDGQGEGRFSNEQFF. The CDR3 region has the DNA TGTGCCAGCAGCTTCGATGGACAGGGTGAAGGACGGTTTTCCAATGAGCAGTTCTTC.

The chain joins TRBV6-5 to TRBJ2-1; a weak D match, TRBD2 (6 bases). The CDR3 loop spans 15 amino acids. Trimming shortened V by 2 bases and J by 6 bases, and 14 bases separated the two germline ends. CDR1 and CDR2 (germline): MNHEY, SVGAGI. The CDR3 loop is CASSYIRGKGNEQFF. The CDR3 coding sequence is TGTGCCAGCAGTTACATACGCGGGAAGGGCAATGAGCAGTTCTTC.

V gene TRBV19 combines with J gene TRBJ2-7, with 12 bases matching TRBD2. Germline V gene sequence: CDR1 LNHDA, CDR2 SQIVND (reference sequence). The V and J ends lost 10 bases and 7 bases, in that order; junction bases with no gene match: 14. The CDR3 is 15 residues long. The CDR3 DNA sequence: TGTGCCACCAAACCGGGACTAGCGGGCCCTTCGGAGCAGTACTTC. It encodes CATKPGLAGPSEQYF.

Here the CDR3 reads CASSLLRAANTQYF. The CDR3 coding sequence is TGTGCCAGCAGTTTGTTACGGGCGGCAAATACGCAGTATTTT. The chain combines TRBV28 with TRBJ2-3; no clear D gene. Deletions cut 3 bases from V and 7 bases from J, with 14 bases between. The CDR3 is 14 residues long. Germline loops: CDR1 MDHEN, CDR2 SYDVKM.

This clone has more than one count but fewer than ten. The chain combines TRBV9 with TRBJ2-2, with 10 bases matching TRBD2. Germline values: CDR1 SGDLS, CDR2 YYNGEE. The trim removed 2 bases at V and 7 bases at J, leaving 5 bases unmatched. CDR3 length equals 15 residues. DNA of the CDR3: TGTGCCAGCAGCGTCCGAACTAGCGGGATCGGGGAGCTGTTTTTT. Its translation is CASSVRTSGIGELFF.

V and J are TRBV6-2 or TRBV6-3 and TRBJ2-7, with D perhaps TRBD2 (6 bases). Germline V gene sequence: CDR1 MNHEY, CDR2 SVGEGT. The CDR3 runs to 14 residues. Between the trimmed V and J ends, which lost 7 bases and 6 bases, there was a span of 19 bases. The CDR3 nucleotides are TGTGCCAGCACCCCCCCCGGGAGAGGCGCCGAGCAGTACTTC. Encoded protein: CASTPPGRGAEQYF.

V and J are TRBV7-8 and TRBJ1-2; TRBD1 is a possible D gene (5 bases). The germline CDR1 and CDR2 sequences are SGHVS and FQNEAQ. The CDR3 is 17 residues long. Trimming removed 3 bases from V and 0 bases from J, with 17 bases in between. CDR3: CASSFEVGTVANYGYTF. CDR3 nucleotide sequence: TGTGCCAGCAGCTTTGAGGTGGGGACTGTAGCTAACTATGGCTACACCTTC.